The 15 T cell receptor beta chains in this list originate from one sample, sequenced in a study of cytomegalovirus exposure and HLA in healthy donors. A multiplex PCR was run with 60 Vbeta primers and 13 Jbeta primers. Only in-frame clones appear in the TCRdb table, and some are missing; sequencing was by immunoSEQ multiplex PCR. Of under 150,000 clones listed, roughly 79% were seen once; the top ten hold less than 3.5%. Sequenced sample: PBMCs. The receptors derive from a male donor in good health and CMV-seronegative.

V gene TRBV14 combines with J gene TRBJ2-1; D unresolved. CDR1 and CDR2 from the germline V gene are SGHDN and FVKESK. V lost 10 bases to trimming and J lost 9 bases, with 19 bases between them. The CDR3 is 13 amino acids. This CDR3 is CATSKTTTSEQFF. The CDR3 DNA reads as TGTGCCACCAGTAAGACCACTACGAGTGAGCAGTTCTTC.

The J gene is TRBJ1-5, the V gene TRBV5-6; 9 bases are a match to TRBD1. V dropped 5 bases and J dropped 5; count of bases not matched to a gene: 17. This CDR3 contains 18 residues. CDR1 SGHDT and CDR2 YYEEEE come from the germline V gene. The CDR3 here is CASSSIGQGPPKDQPQHF. CDR3 DNA sequence: TGTGCCAGCAGTAGTATAGGACAGGGGCCCCCAAAGGATCAGCCCCAGCATTTT.

The rearrangement uses TRBV30 and TRBJ2-7; 8 nucleotides line up with TRBD1. The CDR3 contains 14 residues. Unmatched junction bases numbered 11, after V lost 4 bases and J lost 6 bases. Looked up from germline, CDR1 is GTSNPN and CDR2 is SVGIG (reference sequence). The CDR3 here is CAWIKMDRVGEQYF. The CDR3 bases are TGTGCCTGGATTAAGATGGACAGGGTAGGCGAGCAGTACTTC.

The chain uses TRBV7-3 and TRBJ2-2; 11 bases map to TRBD1. CDR1 SGHTA and CDR2 FQGTGA come from the germline V gene. Trimming cost V 4 bases and J 5 bases; bases outside gene matches: 9. The CDR3 sequence is 17 residues long. CDR3: CASSSPTGTGGTGELFF. The CDR3 nucleotides read TGTGCCAGCAGCTCCCCAACCGGGACAGGGGGAACCGGGGAGCTGTTTTTT.

The chain links TRBV4-2 to TRBJ1-1; 7 nucleotides agree with TRBD1. The CDR3 runs to 15 residues. Germline CDR1 LGHNA, CDR2 YNFKEQ. V gave up 5 bases and J gave up 5 bases; unmatched junction bases: 11. In nucleotides, the CDR3 is TGTGCCAGCAGCTGGAAGCAGGGGGAGGTAACTGAAGCTTTCTTT. It encodes CASSWKQGEVTEAFF.

The chain carries TRBV30 and TRBJ2-7; D possibly corresponds to TRBD1 (6 bases). Germline V lookup: CDR1 GTSNPN, CDR2 SVGIG (reference sequence). V was shortened by 2 bases and J by 0 bases, with 14 bases between the two germline ends. This CDR3 has 15 residues. In DNA, the CDR3 is TGTGCCTGGAGTCCCCCCGACAGGAGCTCCTACGAGCAGTACTTC. It encodes CAWSPPDRSSYEQYF.

This chain links TRBV29-1 with TRBJ2-2; 13 nucleotides agree with TRBD2. The V gene's germline CDR1 is SQVTM and CDR2 ANQGSEA. This CDR3 is built from 15 residues. Trimming at V came to 7 bases and at J to 6 bases, leaving 8 bases not matched to a gene. DNA for the CDR3: TGCAGCGCCGGTGGACTAGCGGGGGTCCCCGGGGAGCTGTTTTTT. This encodes CSAGGLAGVPGELFF.

This sequence joins TRBV10-3 and TRBJ1-2; 10 nucleotides line up with TRBD1. CDR1 is ENHRY, CDR2 SYGVKD, per germline. This CDR3 has 16 residues. V dropped 4 bases and J dropped 2; count of bases not matched to a gene: 7. CDR3 protein: CAISGGGQGNNYGYTF. CDR3 DNA: TGTGCCATCAGTGGTGGGGGACAGGGGAACAACTATGGCTACACCTTC.

This clone was detected only a few times. The chain employs TRBV29-1 and TRBJ2-7; perhaps TRBD2 as D (5 bases). The V gene lost 5 bases and the J gene lost 6 bases, with 20 bases spanning the gap. The CDR3 is 14 amino acids. CDR1 and CDR2 from the germline V gene are SQVTM and ANQGSEA. This CDR3 reads CSVWTKREGSEQYF. CDR3 nucleotides: TGCAGCGTTTGGACCAAAAGGGAAGGGAGCGAGCAGTACTTC.

The rearrangement uses TRBV13 and TRBJ2-1, with 11 bases aligning to TRBD1. Germline V gene sequence: CDR1 PRHDT, CDR2 FYEKMQ (reference sequence). Trimming cost V 2 bases and J 0 bases; bases outside gene matches: 6. The CDR3 is made up of 18 amino acids. In DNA form, the CDR3 reads TGTGCCAGCAGCTTAACCGGGACAGGGGGGTCCTCCTACAATGAGCAGTTCTTC. Translated: CASSLTGTGGSSYNEQFF. Supplemented by reference TRBV13 and TRBJ2-1, the full variable domain reads AAGVIQSPRHLIKEKRETATLKCYPIPRHDTVYWYQQGPGQDPQFLISFYEKMQSDKGSIPDRFSAQQFSDYHSELNMSSLELGDSALYFCASSLTGTGGSSYNEQFFGPGTRLTVL.

This clone was found a few times. The chain joins TRBV4-1 to TRBJ1-1; D remains ambiguous. This CDR3 spans 14 amino acids. Germline-derived CDR1 and CDR2 are MGHRA and YSYEKL. Trimming cost V 1 base and J 7 bases, with 13 bases left between them. CDR3 region: CASSQGGSSGEAFF. CDR3 bases: TGCGCCAGCAGCCAAGGAGGTTCTTCGGGTGAAGCTTTCTTT.

The genes are TRBV10-3 and TRBJ1-1; TRBD1 is a possible D gene (5 bases). The CDR3 consists of 13 residues. V lost 6 bases and J 1 base, leaving 9 bases between the germline ends. Germline values: CDR1 ENHRY, CDR2 SYGVKD. The CDR3 region is CAIRTTENTEAFF. For the CDR3, the DNA is TGTGCCATCAGAACGACAGAGAACACTGAAGCTTTCTTT.

The chain combines TRBV7-9 with TRBJ2-2; D unclear. CDR3 length: 14 amino acids. Germline V lookup: CDR1 SEHNR, CDR2 FQNEAQ (reference sequence). Trimming took off 3 bases at V and 1 base at J, with 6 bases between the two ends. CDR3 residues: CASSFLLNTGELFF. CDR3 nucleotides: TGTGCCAGCAGCTTCTTGTTGAACACCGGGGAGCTGTTTTTT.

The rearrangement links TRBV28 to TRBJ1-5; D unresolved. CDR3 length equals 12 residues. The germline gives CDR1 MDHEN, CDR2 SYDVKM. V lost 5 bases and J lost 8, with 10 bases in between. The CDR3 DNA reads as TGTGCCAGCAGTCAGGCGCCGGAGCCCCAGCATTTT. It specifies CASSQAPEPQHF. The complete variable domain, with remaining parts taken from reference TRBV28 and TRBJ1-5, reads DVKVTQSSRYLVKRTGEKVFLECVQDMDHENMFWYRQDPGLGLRLIYFSYDVKMKEKGDIPEGYSVSREKKERFSLILESASTNQTSMYLCASSQAPEPQHFGDGTRLSIL.

The rearrangement uses TRBV6-1 and TRBJ2-7; no firm D call. Trimming left V 10 bases short and J 2 bases short, with 18 bases between. The CDR3 sequence is 14 residues long. Germline CDR1 MNHNS, CDR2 SASEGT. CDR3 nucleotide sequence: TGTGCCATCTCAAAAGGATACAGAACCTACGAGCAGTACTTC. It specifies CAISKGYRTYEQYF.